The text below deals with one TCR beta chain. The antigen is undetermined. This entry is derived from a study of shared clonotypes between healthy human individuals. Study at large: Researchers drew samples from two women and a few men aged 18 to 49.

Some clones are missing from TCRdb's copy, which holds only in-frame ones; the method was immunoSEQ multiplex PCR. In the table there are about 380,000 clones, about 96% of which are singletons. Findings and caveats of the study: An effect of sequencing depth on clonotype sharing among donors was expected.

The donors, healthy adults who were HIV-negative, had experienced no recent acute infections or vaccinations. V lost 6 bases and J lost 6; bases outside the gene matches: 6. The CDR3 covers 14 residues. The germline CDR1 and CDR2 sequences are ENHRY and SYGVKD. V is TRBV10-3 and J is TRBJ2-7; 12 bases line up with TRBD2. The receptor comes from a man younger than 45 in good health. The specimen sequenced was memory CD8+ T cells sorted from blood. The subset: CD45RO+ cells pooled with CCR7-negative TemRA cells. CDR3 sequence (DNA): TGTGCCATCAGGGGGCTAGCGGGAGGGGGCGAGCAGTACTTC. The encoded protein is CAIRGLAGGGEQYF.